Below, one TCR beta chain is given with its context. No cognate antigen has been identified for it. No base quality values were provided; no much bigger clone lies one nucleotide off. This sample was taken from a study of T cell changes during pregnancy in multiple sclerosis (dated by TCRdb to the late 2010s). Describing the broader study: The study looked at changes in the T cell repertoire across pregnancy in women with multiple sclerosis.

The CDR3 runs 15 amino acids, cysteine and phenylalanine included. Only CDR3 DNA remains: 45 bases, in frame from the first base. Ends trimmed: V by 0 bases, J by 5 bases; bases unmatched to a gene: 4. As encoded in the germline V gene (reference sequence), CDR1 is LNHDA while CDR2 is SQIVND. The library was built by means of the immunoSEQ multiplex PCR assay. TCRdb holds this immuneACCESS table with in-frame rearrangements only. Some clones are missing; in checked studies, unresolved V genes explain under half, and the rest has no known cause. Present in this sample are 20,000 to 25,000 clones, 80% to 90% of which were seen just once. The top ten clonotypes cover around 7% of the sample.

Here the chain combines TRBV19 and TRBJ1-5; 7 junctional bases match TRBD1. The receptor was derived from a female donor with multiple sclerosis, enrolled in a pregnancy study. The specimen was CD8+ T cells from peripheral blood mononuclear cells, collected in the first trimester of pregnancy. The DNA sequence reads TGTGCCAGTAGTATAGAGTTAACAGGGGATCAGCCCCAGCATTTT. Translation gives CASSIELTGDQPQHF. Extended through the reference TRBV19 and TRBJ1-5 proteins, this CDR3 yields the full variable domain: DGGITQSPKYLFRKEGQNVTLSCEQNLNHDAMYWYRQDPGQGLRLIYYSQIVNDFQKGDIAEGYSVSREKKESFPLTVTSAQKNPTAFYLCASSIELTGDQPQHFGDGTRLSIL.